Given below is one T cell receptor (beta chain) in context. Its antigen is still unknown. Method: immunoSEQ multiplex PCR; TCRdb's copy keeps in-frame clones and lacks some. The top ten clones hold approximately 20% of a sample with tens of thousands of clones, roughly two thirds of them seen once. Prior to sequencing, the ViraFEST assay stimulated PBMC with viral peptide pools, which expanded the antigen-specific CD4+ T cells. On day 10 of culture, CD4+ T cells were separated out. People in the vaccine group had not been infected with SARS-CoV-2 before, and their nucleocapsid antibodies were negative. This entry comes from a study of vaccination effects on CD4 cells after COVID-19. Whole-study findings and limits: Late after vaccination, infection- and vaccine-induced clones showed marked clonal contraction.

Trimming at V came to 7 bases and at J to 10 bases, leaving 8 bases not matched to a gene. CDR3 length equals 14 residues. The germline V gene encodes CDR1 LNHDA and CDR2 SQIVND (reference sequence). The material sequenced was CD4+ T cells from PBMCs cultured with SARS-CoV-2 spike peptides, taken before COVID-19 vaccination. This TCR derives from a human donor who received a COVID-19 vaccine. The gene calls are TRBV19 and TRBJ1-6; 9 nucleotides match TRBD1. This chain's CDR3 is CASNTGTGISPLHF. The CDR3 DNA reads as TGTGCCAGTAACACCGGGACAGGGATCTCACCCCTCCACTTT.